This TCR beta chain was sequenced during a study of control samples from healthy donors and cancer patients. The assay was immunoSEQ multiplex PCR, and TCRdb's table has in-frame clones only and misses some. The sample has approximately 140,000 clones; around nine tenths are singletons. The sequence derives from a man in his fifties with head and neck cancer. Sequences were obtained from PBMCs.

Here the CDR3 reads CASRYGDSSNYGYTF. CDR3 bases: TGTGCCAGTAGATATGGGGACAGCTCTAACTATGGCTACACCTTC. The rearrangement uses TRBV19 and TRBJ1-2, with 7 bases lining up with TRBD1. The CDR3 is 15 residues long. Per the germline V gene, CDR1 is LNHDA and CDR2 is SQIVND (reference sequence). J gave up 0 bases and V 6 bases, and 7 bases lay outside the gene matches.